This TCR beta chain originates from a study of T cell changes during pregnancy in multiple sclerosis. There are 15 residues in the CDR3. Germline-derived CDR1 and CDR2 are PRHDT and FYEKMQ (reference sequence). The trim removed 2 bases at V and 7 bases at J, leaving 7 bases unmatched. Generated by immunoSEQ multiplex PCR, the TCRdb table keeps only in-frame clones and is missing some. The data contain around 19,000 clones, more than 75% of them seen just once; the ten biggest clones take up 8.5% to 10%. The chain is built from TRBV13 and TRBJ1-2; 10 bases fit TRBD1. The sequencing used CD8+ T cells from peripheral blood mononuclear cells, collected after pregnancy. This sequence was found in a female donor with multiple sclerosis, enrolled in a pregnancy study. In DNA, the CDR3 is TGTGCCAGCAGCTTATGGGGGACAGGGGTCGGTGGCTACACCTTC. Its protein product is CASSLWGTGVGGYTF. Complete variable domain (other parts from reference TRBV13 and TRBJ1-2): AAGVIQSPRHLIKEKRETATLKCYPIPRHDTVYWYQQGPGQDPQFLISFYEKMQSDKGSIPDRFSAQQFSDYHSELNMSSLELGDSALYFCASSLWGTGVGGYTFGSGTRLTVV.